The present TCR beta chain was sequenced within a study of T cells after yellow fever vaccination. Background on the study: Researchers used SMART-Seq v4 Ultra Low Input to prepare fractions that had low cell numbers. Overall study results and limits: The CD4 compartment and the CD8 compartment contained a small share of clonotypes in common. Repertoires obtained by FACS sorting could include abundant clonotypes that entered as contaminants from the bulk population.

The germline CDR1 and CDR2 sequences are LNHDA and SQIVND (reference sequence). Trimming at V came to 10 bases and at J to 7 bases, leaving 13 bases not matched to a gene. The CDR3 has 14 amino acids. A process of 5'RACE template switching, which added a universal primer site and UMIs, was used to make TCR cDNA. MiXCR was run by TCRdb on the 5' RACE reads, yielding one entry per CDR3 protein. The table lists approximately 330,000 distinct CDR3 sequences, around 12% of them singletons, with around 3% in the top ten. This clonotype was recorded a few times. Its antigen is not identified. The chain combines TRBV19 with TRBJ1-1, with 9 positions matching TRBD1. This TCR was sampled from a man in his late teens or twenties who received the YFV17D yellow fever vaccine. Sample: CD4+ T cells sorted from PBMCs, taken 15 days after the yellow fever booster vaccination. The CDR3: CATRGDRVTFEAFF. In DNA, the CDR3 is TGTGCCACTCGGGGGGACAGGGTCACTTTTGAAGCTTTCTTT.